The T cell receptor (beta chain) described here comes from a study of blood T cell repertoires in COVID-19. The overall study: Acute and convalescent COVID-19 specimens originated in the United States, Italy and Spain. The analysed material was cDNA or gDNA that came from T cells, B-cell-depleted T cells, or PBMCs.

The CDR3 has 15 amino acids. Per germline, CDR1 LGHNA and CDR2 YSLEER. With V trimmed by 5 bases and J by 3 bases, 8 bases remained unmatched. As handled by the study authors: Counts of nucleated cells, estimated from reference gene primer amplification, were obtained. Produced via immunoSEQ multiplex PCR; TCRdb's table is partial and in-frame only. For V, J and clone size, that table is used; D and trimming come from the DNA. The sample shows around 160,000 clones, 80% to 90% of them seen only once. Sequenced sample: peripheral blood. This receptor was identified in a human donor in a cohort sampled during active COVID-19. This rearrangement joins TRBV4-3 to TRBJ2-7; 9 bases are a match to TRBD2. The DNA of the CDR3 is TGCGCCAGCAGCTTAAATCAAGCGGGGGGCTACGAGCAGTACTTC. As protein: CASSLNQAGGYEQYF.